One and the same sample provided the 8 T cell receptor beta chains below, sequenced in a study of PD-L1 blockade in urothelial cancer. The time point is: peripheral blood 6 weeks after treatment start. Some clones are missing from TCRdb's copy, which holds only in-frame ones; the method was immunoSEQ multiplex PCR. The data show around 69,000 clones, less than 95% seen once. Sequenced here: PBMCs, sampled around atezolizumab (anti-PD-L1) treatment. Receptors were obtained from a woman of 80 years or more with urothelial cancer.

The V gene is TRBV28, the J gene TRBJ2-3; the D gene is possibly TRBD2 (6 bases). Between the trimmed V and J ends, which lost 0 bases and 3 bases, there was a span of 13 bases. This CDR3 is 16 amino acids long. Germline values: CDR1 MDHEN, CDR2 SYDVKM. The CDR3 sequence: CASSLWAGLGTDTQYF. The CDR3 DNA follows: TGTGCCAGCAGTTTATGGGCGGGGCTGGGAACAGATACGCAGTATTTT.

The V gene is TRBV25-1, the J gene TRBJ1-2, with 8 bases identical to TRBD1. Per germline, CDR1 MGHDK and CDR2 SYGVNS. There are 15 residues in the CDR3. Trimming took 4 bases from V and 8 from J; bases not matched to a gene: 12. CDR3 sequence reads: CASSALRGRREGYTF. The DNA of the CDR3 is TGTGCCAGCAGTGCTCTCAGGGGGCGAAGGGAAGGCTACACCTTC.

The CDR3, as DNA: TGTGCCAGCAGCCCTGGGGCACTAGCGCCACAAGAGACCCAGTACTTC. Translating gives CASSPGALAPQETQYF. The chain carries TRBV9 and TRBJ2-5, with 7 bases matching TRBD2. Germline V lookup: CDR1 SGDLS, CDR2 YYNGEE. The ends lost 4 bases at V and 2 bases at J; junction bases unmatched: 11. There are 16 residues in the CDR3.

This chain links TRBV2 with TRBJ2-7; D possibly corresponds to TRBD2 (6 bases). The CDR3 extends over 13 amino acids. The V end was cut by 10 bases, the J end by 9 bases, with 22 bases between. Germline assignment: CDR1 SNHLY and CDR2 FYNNEI. CDR3 nucleotide sequence: TGTGCCATCCCCCGGGACTCCGTCGACGGGCAGTACTTC. Translated, it gives CAIPRDSVDGQYF.

The rearrangement uses TRBV29-1 and TRBJ1-3, with D perhaps TRBD1 (6 bases). V was trimmed by 5 bases and J by 3 bases, leaving 11 bases between them. Germline CDR1 and CDR2: SQVTM and ANQGSEA. This CDR3 has 13 amino acids. The CDR3 sequence is CSVSDSIGNTIYF. CDR3 in DNA: TGCAGCGTTTCGGACAGCATTGGAAACACCATATATTTT.

V usage is TRBV28 and J usage is TRBJ2-5, with a possible D match to TRBD2 (5 bases). In germline, CDR1 is MDHEN, CDR2 SYDVKM. Trimming took off 6 bases at V and 6 bases at J, with 14 bases between the two ends. The CDR3 covers 13 residues. The CDR3 DNA reads as TGTGCCAGCAGCATATCGGAGCGGCAGACCCAGTACTTC. Translation gives CASSISERQTQYF. The full variable domain, rest sourced from reference TRBV28 and TRBJ2-5, is DVKVTQSSRYLVKRTGEKVFLECVQDMDHENMFWYRQDPGLGLRLIYFSYDVKMKEKGDIPEGYSVSREKKERFSLILESASTNQTSMYLCASSISERQTQYFGPGTRLLVL.

The CDR3 DNA follows: TGTGCCATCAGTGGTGAGGGCAGCTATGGCTACACCTTC. Its translation is CAISGEGSYGYTF. J is TRBJ1-2 and V is TRBV10-3, with unresolved D. V shed 4 bases and J shed 4 bases, with 10 bases lying between them. The CDR3 has 13 residues. Germline loops: CDR1 ENHRY, CDR2 SYGVKD.

The J gene is TRBJ2-7, the V gene TRBV30; possibly TRBD1 for D (5 bases). This CDR3 contains 12 residues. The germline CDR1 and CDR2 sequences are GTSNPN and SVGIG (reference sequence). V was cut by 3 bases and J by 6 bases, with 12 bases left in between. CDR3 sequence: CAWSQGPGEQYF. CDR3 sequence (DNA): TGTGCCTGGAGCCAGGGTCCGGGCGAGCAGTACTTC.